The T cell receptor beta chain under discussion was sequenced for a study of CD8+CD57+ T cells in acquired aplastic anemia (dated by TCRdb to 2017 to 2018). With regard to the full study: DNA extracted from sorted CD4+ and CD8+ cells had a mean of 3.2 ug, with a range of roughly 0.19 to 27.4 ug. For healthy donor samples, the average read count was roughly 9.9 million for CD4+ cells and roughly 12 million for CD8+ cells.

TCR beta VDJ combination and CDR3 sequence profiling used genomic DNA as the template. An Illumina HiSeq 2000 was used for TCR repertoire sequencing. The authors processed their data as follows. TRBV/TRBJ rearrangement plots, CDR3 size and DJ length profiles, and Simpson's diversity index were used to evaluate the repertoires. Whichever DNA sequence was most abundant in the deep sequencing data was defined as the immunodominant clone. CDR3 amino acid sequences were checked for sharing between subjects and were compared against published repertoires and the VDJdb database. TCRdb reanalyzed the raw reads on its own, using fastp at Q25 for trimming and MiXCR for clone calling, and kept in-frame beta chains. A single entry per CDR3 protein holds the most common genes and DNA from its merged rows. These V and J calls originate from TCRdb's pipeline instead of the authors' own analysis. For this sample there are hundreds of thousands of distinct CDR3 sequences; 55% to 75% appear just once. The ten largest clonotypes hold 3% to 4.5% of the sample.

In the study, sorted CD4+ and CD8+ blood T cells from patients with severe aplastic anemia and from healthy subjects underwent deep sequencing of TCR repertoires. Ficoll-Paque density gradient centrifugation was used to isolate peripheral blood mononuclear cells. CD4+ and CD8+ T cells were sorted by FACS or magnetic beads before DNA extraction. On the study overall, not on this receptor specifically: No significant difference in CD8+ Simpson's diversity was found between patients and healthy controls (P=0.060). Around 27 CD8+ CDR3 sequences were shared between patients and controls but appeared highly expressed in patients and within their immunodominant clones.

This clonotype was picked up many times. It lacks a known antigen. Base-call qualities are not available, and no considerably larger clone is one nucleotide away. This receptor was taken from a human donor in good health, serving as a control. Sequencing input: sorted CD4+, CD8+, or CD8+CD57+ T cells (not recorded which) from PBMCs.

The CDR3 region has the sequence CASSQLGTGAYNEQFF. The DNA sequence is TGTGCCAGCAGCCAGCTCGGGACAGGTGCCTACAATGAGCAGTTCTTC. The rearranged segments are TRBV14 and TRBJ2-1; 8 middle bases align to TRBD1. The junction shows trimming of 3 bases on V and 2 bases on J, and the gene matches do not reach 6 bases of it. Including cysteine and phenylalanine, the CDR3 has 16 amino acids. The CDR3 DNA has 48 bases and is translated from base 1. Reading the germline V gene gives CDR1 SGHDN and CDR2 FVKESK.